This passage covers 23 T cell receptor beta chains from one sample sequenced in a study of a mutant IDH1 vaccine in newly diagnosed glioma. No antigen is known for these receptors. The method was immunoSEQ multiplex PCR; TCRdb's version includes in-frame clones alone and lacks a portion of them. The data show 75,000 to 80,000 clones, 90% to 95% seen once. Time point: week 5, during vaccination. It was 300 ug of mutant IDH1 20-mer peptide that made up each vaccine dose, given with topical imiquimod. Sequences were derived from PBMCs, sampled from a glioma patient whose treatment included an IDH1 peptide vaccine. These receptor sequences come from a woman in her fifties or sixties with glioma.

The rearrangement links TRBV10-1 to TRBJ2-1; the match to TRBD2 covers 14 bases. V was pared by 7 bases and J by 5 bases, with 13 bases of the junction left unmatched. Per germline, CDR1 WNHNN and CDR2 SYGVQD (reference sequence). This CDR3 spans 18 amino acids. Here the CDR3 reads CASMPGLAGVRINNEQFF. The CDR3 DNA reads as TGCGCCAGCATGCCGGGACTAGCGGGGGTCAGAATTAACAATGAGCAGTTCTTC.

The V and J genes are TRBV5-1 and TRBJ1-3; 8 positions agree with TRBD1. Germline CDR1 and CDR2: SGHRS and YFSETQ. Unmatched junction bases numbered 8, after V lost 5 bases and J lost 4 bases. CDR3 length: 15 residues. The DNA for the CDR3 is TGCGCCAGCAGATCCGGGACAGGTGCAGGAAACACCATATATTTT. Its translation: CASRSGTGAGNTIYF.

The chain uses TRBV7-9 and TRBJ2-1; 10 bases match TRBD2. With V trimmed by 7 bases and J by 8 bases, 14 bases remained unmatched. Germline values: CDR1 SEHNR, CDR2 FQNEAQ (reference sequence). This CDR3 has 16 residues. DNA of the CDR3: TGTGCCAGCACCTCGGAGCGGGAGGGCCGTCCGGATGAGCAGTTCTTC. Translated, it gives CASTSEREGRPDEQFF.

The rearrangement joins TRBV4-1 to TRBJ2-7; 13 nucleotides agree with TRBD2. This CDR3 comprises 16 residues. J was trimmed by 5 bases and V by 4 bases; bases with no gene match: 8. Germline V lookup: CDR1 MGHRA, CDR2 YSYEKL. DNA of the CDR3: TGCGCCAGCAGCCCTTTAGGACTAGCGGGAGTGCACGAGCAGTACTTC. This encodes CASSPLGLAGVHEQYF.

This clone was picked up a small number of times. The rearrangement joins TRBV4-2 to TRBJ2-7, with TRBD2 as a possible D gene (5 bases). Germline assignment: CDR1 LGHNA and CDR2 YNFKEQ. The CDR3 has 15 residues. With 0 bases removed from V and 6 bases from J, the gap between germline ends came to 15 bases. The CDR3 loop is CASSQERVGTREQYF. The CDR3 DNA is TGTGCCAGCAGCCAAGAGCGGGTAGGTACGCGCGAGCAGTACTTC.

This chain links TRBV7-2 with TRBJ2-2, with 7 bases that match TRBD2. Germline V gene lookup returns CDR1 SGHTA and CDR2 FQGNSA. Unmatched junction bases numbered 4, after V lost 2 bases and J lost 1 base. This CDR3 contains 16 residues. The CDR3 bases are TGTGCCAGCAGCTTACGCCGGGAGGTGAACACCGGGGAGCTGTTTTTT. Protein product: CASSLRREVNTGELFF. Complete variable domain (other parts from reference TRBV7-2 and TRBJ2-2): GAGVSQSPSNKVTEKGKDVELRCDPISGHTALYWYRQSLGQGLEFLIYFQGNSAPDKSGLPSDRFSAERTGGSVSTLTIQRTQQEDSAVYLCASSLRREVNTGELFFGEGSRLTVL.

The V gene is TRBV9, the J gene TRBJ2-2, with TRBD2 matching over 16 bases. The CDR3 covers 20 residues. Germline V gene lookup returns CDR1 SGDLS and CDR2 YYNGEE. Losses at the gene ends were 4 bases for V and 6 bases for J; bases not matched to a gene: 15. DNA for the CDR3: TGTGCCAGCAGCCATGGGGCAGCCGGGACTAGCGGGAGGGCCCCCGGGGAGCTGTTTTTT. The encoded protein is CASSHGAAGTSGRAPGELFF.

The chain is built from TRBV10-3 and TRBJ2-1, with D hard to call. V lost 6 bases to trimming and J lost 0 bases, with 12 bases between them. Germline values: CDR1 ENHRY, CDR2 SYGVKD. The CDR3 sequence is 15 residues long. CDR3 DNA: TGTGCCATCAGCGCCCCCCCTGTCTCCTACAATGAGCAGTTCTTC. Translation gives CAISAPPVSYNEQFF.

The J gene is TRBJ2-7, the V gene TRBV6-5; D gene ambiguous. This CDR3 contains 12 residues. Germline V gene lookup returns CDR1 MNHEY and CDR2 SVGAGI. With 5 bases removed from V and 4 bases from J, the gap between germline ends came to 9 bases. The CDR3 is CASSPDRYEQYF. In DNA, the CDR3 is TGTGCCAGCAGTCCGGACCGGTACGAGCAGTACTTC.

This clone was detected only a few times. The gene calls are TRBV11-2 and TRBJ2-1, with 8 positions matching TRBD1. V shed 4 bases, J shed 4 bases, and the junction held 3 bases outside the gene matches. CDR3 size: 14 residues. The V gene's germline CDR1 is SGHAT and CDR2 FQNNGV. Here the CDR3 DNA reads TGTGCCAGCAGCTCCGGGACAGGTTACAATGAGCAGTTCTTC. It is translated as CASSSGTGYNEQFF.

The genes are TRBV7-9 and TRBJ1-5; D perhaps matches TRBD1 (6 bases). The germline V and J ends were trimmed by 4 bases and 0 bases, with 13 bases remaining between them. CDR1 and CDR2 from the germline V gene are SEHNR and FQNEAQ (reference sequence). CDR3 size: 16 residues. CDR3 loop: CASSSGALFSNQPQHF. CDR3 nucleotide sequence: TGTGCCAGCAGCTCGGGGGCGCTTTTTAGCAATCAGCCCCAGCATTTT.

The CDR3 DNA follows: TGTGCCATCGCTGGGGGAACAGACCCTAGCAATCAGCCCCAGCATTTT. Protein: CAIAGGTDPSNQPQHF. The chain joins TRBV10-3 to TRBJ1-5; tentative D call: TRBD1 (5 bases). The germline V gene has CDR1 ENHRY and CDR2 SYGVKD. Trimming took 8 bases from V and 0 from J, leaving 17 bases between them. The CDR3 covers 16 residues.

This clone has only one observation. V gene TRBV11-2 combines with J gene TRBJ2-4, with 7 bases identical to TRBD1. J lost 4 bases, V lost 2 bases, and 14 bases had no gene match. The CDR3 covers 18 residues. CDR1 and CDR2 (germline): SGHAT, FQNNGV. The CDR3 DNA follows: TGTGCCAGCAGCTTACGCCCCCGGGACAGAACTAAGAAAAACATTCAGTACTTC. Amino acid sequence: CASSLRPRDRTKKNIQYF.

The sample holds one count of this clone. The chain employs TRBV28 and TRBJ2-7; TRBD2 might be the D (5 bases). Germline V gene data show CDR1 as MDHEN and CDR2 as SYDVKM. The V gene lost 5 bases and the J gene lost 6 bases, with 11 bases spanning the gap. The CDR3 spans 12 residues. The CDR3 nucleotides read TGTGCCAGCAGTCGTGGACGGGGCGAGCAGTACTTC. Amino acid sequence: CASSRGRGEQYF.

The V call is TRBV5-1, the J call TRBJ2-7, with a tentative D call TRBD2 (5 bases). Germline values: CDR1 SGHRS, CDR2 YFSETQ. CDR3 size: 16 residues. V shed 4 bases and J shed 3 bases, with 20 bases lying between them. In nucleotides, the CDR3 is TGCGCCAGCAGCCCTCGTTTAACGCGGGCCTACTACGAGCAGTACTTC. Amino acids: CASSPRLTRAYYEQYF.

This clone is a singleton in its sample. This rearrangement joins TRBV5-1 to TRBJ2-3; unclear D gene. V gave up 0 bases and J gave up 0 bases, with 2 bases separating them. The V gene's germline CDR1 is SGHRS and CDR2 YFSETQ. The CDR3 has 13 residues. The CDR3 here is CASSLDSTDTQYF. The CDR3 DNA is TGCGCCAGCAGCTTGGATAGCACAGATACGCAGTATTTT. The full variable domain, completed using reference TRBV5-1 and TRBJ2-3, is KAGVTQTPRYLIKTRGQQVTLSCSPISGHRSVSWYQQTPGQGLQFLFEYFSETQRNKGNFPGRFSGRQFSNSRSEMNVSTLELGDSALYLCASSLDSTDTQYFGPGTRLTVL.

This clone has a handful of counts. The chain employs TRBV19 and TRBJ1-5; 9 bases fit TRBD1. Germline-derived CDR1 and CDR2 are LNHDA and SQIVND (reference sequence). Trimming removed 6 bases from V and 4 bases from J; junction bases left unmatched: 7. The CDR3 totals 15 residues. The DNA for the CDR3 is TGTGCCAGTAGCCTCCTTGACAGGGGGAATCAGCCCCAGCATTTT. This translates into CASSLLDRGNQPQHF.

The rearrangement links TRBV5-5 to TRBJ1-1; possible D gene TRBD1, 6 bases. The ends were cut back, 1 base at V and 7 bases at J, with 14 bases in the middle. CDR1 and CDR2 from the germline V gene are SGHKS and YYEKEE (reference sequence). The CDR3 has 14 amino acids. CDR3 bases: TGTGCCAGCAGCTTGTCAGGACAGCAGGTTGAAGCTTTCTTT. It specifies CASSLSGQQVEAFF.

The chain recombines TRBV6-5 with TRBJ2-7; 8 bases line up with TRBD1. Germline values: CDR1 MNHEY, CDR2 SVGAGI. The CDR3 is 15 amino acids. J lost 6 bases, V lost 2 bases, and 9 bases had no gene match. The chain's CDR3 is CASSYRQGLSREQYF. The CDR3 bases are TGTGCCAGCAGTTACAGACAGGGGTTAAGCCGCGAGCAGTACTTC.

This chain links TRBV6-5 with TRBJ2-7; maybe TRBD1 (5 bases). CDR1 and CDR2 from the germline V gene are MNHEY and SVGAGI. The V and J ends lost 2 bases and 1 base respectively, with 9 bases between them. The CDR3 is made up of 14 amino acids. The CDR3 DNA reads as TGTGCCAGCAGTTACGTAGACAGTTCCTACGAGCAGTACTTC. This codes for CASSYVDSSYEQYF.

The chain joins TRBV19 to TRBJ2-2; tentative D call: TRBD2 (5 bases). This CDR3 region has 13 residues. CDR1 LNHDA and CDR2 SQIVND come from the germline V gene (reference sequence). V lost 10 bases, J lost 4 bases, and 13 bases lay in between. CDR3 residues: CAITDFLTGELFF. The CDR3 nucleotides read TGTGCCATAACGGACTTTCTCACCGGGGAGCTGTTTTTT.

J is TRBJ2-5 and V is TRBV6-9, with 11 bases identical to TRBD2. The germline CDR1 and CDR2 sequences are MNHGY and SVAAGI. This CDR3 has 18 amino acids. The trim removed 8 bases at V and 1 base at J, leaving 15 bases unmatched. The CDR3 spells CASGRDSSGRPGQETQYF. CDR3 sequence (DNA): TGTGCCAGCGGGCGGGACTCTAGCGGGAGGCCCGGCCAAGAGACCCAGTACTTC.

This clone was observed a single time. CDR3 protein: CASSLNSGRAAYEQYF. CDR3 nucleotides: TGTGCCAGCAGCTTGAATAGCGGGAGGGCGGCCTACGAGCAGTACTTC. This chain links TRBV5-6 with TRBJ2-7; 11 positions agree with TRBD2. Germline values: CDR1 SGHDT, CDR2 YYEEEE. J gave up 2 bases and V 1 base, and 5 bases lay outside the gene matches. CDR3 size: 16 residues.